Following are 2 T cell receptor beta chains from one sample sequenced in a study of shared clonotypes between healthy human individuals. Naive CD8 isolation took CD45RO-negative cells positively selected for CCR7 and excluded terminally differentiated effector memory CD45RA+ cells. Using immunoSEQ multiplex PCR, the repertoire was profiled, and TCRdb retains in-frame clones only, with some absent. The data contain about 820,000 clones, over 90% of them singletons. Specimen: naive CD8+ T cells sorted from blood. The receptor set was obtained from a man in his thirties or forties in good health.

This chain connects TRBV27 to TRBJ2-7, with 11 bases fitting TRBD1. Per germline, CDR1 MNHEY and CDR2 SMNVEV (reference sequence). J was trimmed by 4 bases and V by 6 bases; bases with no gene match: 5. This CDR3 is built from 14 residues. The CDR3 spells CASRGGQGAYEQYF. The CDR3, as DNA: TGTGCCAGCAGGGGCGGACAGGGGGCTTACGAGCAGTACTTC.

The chain couples TRBV7-9 to TRBJ1-2, with 7 positions matching TRBD1. The J segment lost 0 bases and the V segment lost 5 bases, leaving 3 bases of the junction unmatched. The germline V gene has CDR1 SEHNR and CDR2 FQNEAQ (reference sequence). CDR3 length: 14 residues. The CDR3 is CASSQGQTNYGYTF. In DNA form, the CDR3 reads TGTGCCAGCAGCCAGGGACAGACTAACTATGGCTACACCTTC. Variable domain in full (rest from reference TRBV7-9 and TRBJ1-2): DTGVSQNPRHKITKRGQNVTFRCDPISEHNRLYWYRQTLGQGPEFLTYFQNEAQLEKSRLLSDRFSAERPKGSFSTLEIQRTEQGDSAMYLCASSQGQTNYGYTFGSGTRLTVV.